These T cell receptor beta chains were read from a single sample in a study of blood T cell repertoires in COVID-19. Sequenced by immunoSEQ multiplex PCR; TCRdb stores in-frame clones only, minus some. Here the sample spans some 490,000 clones, approximately 90% being singletons. The sequenced material came from PBMCs or T cells enriched from blood (not recorded which). The receptors originated from a woman in her sixties or seventies who had recovered from COVID-19. Both conserved end residues are part of each CDR3. D genes are given only for firm matches. Expanded clones get a size class; other rows say once, few or many, or leave the size out.

clone_size | j_call | v_call | cdr3_length | d_call | cdr3_nt | cdr3_aa
- | TRBJ1-2 | TRBV6-5 | 15 | TRBD1 | TGTGCCAGCAGCTACGTACAGGGGCTAGACTATGGCTACACCTTC | CASSYVQGLDYGYTF
few | TRBJ1-5 | TRBV2 | 13 | - | TGTGCCAGCAGTGGACAGATTAATCAGCCCCAGCATTTT | CASSGQINQPQHF
- | TRBJ2-1 | TRBV5-6 | 17 | TRBD1 | TGTGCCAGCAGCTCTTCTCGAGACAGGGTCCTATACAATGAGCAGTTCTTC | CASSSSRDRVLYNEQFF
- | TRBJ1-1 | TRBV27 | 14 | - | TGTGCCAGCAGTTTTCAACAGTCCTACCATGCAGCTTTCTTT | CASSFQQSYHAAFF
- | TRBJ2-5 | TRBV27 | 14 | TRBD1 | TGTGCCAGCAGTTTACGACAGGGGTATGAGACCCAGTACTTC | CASSLRQGYETQYF
- | TRBJ2-1 | TRBV7-9 | 15 | TRBD2 | TGTGCCAGCAGCTTAGGACTAGCGGGGGGGTATGAGCAGTTCTTC | CASSLGLAGGYEQFF
- | TRBJ2-2 | TRBV7-6 | 14 | TRBD1 | TGTGCCAGCAGCGAGGACAGGGGTGGAGGGGAGCTGTTTTTT | CASSEDRGGGELFF
- | TRBJ1-2 | TRBV4-1 | 13 | - | TGCGCCAGCAGCCAAGCCTCAGGGGACGGCTACACCTTC | CASSQASGDGYTF
- | TRBJ1-4 | TRBV6-2/TRBV6-3 | 18 | - | TGTGCCAGCAGTAGCCCCAGATACAGGGAAGGAACTAATGAAAAACTGTTTTTT | CASSSPRYREGTNEKLFF
- | TRBJ1-3 | TRBV5-6 | 15 | - | TGTGCCAGCAGCTTCATTGACAGAAAAGAGAACACCATATATTTT | CASSFIDRKENTIYF
- | TRBJ2-6 | TRBV10-2 | 15 | TRBD1 | TGCGCCAGCGGGGACAGGGCGTCTGGGGCCAACGTCCTGACTTTC | CASGDRASGANVLTF
- | TRBJ1-1 | TRBV20-1 | 10 | - | TGCAGTGCTCGCGGCTTTGAAGCTTTCTTT | CSARGFEAFF
- | TRBJ1-1 | TRBV6-5 | 15 | - | TGTGCCAGCAGGGTGGAGCCTTTTATGAACACTGAAGCTTTCTTT | CASRVEPFMNTEAFF
- | TRBJ1-2 | TRBV7-8 | 13 | - | TGTGCCAGCAGCCGGACAGCCAGTTATGGCTACACCTTC | CASSRTASYGYTF